One sample yielded the 14 T cell receptor beta chains listed below, sequenced in a study of shared clonotypes between healthy human individuals. Here immunoSEQ multiplex PCR was the method, and the copy in TCRdb shows in-frame clones only, minus some. The top ten clones hold around 1.8% of a sample with 700,000 or so clones, 72% of them seen once. Material: memory CD4+ T cells sorted from blood. Subset described: CD45RA-negative fraction. These TCRs come from a woman between 25 and 40 years old in good health.

This chain joins TRBV11-2 and TRBJ2-7; 9 nucleotides agree with TRBD2. CDR3 length: 17 amino acids. Germline CDR1 SGHAT, CDR2 FQNNGV. Unmatched junction bases numbered 11, after V lost 3 bases and J lost 2 bases. The CDR3 here is CASSLHAAGGPPYEQYF. The CDR3 coding sequence is TGTGCCAGCAGCTTGCACGCGGCGGGAGGGCCGCCCTACGAGCAGTACTTC.

The chain couples TRBV6-1 to TRBJ1-2; 8 positions match TRBD1. Germline V gene lookup returns CDR1 MNHNS and CDR2 SASEGT. Trimming removed 11 bases from V and 6 bases from J; junction bases left unmatched: 14. The CDR3 covers 14 residues. The CDR3 nucleotides read TGTGCCGGGACCTTCTCGGACAGGGTTAATGGCTACACCTTC. It yields the protein CAGTFSDRVNGYTF.

The V and J genes are TRBV29-1 and TRBJ2-3, with D tentatively TRBD2 (5 bases). V gave up 4 bases and J gave up 0 bases, with 8 bases separating them. The CDR3 runs 13 residues. Germline lookup yields CDR1 SQVTM and CDR2 ANQGSEA. DNA of the CDR3: TGCAGCGTTGGGCGGGCCAGCACAGATACGCAGTATTTT. Its protein is CSVGRASTDTQYF.

J is TRBJ2-7 and V is TRBV5-4, with 10 bases lining up with TRBD1. From germline, CDR1 is SGHNT and CDR2 YYREEE (reference sequence). This CDR3 contains 14 residues. The J segment lost 0 bases and the V segment lost 8 bases, leaving 5 bases of the junction unmatched. CDR3 in DNA: TGTGCCAGTGCCCGGGACAGGGGCTCCTACGAGCAGTACTTC. Its translation is CASARDRGSYEQYF.

V is TRBV5-1 and J is TRBJ2-1; D might be TRBD2 (6 bases). This CDR3 is 15 amino acids long. Trimming cost V 4 bases and J 4 bases, with 15 bases left between them. The germline V gene encodes CDR1 SGHRS and CDR2 YFSETQ. The CDR3 spells CASSHTSLGYNEQFF. In DNA, the CDR3 is TGCGCCAGCAGCCACACTAGCTTAGGGTACAATGAGCAGTTCTTC.

CDR3 DNA: TGTGCCAGCAGCTTGGAAATTACGGACTCCCAGCATTTT. Translated: CASSLEITDSQHF. This chain links TRBV5-5 with TRBJ1-5; D gene uncertain. CDR3 length: 13 amino acids. Germline V CDR1 and CDR2: SGHKS, YYEKEE (reference sequence). Trimming left V 0 bases short and J 11 bases short, with 12 bases between.

The chain recombines TRBV6-1 with TRBJ1-1; D uncertain. From germline, CDR1 is MNHNS and CDR2 SASEGT. This CDR3 has 15 amino acids. With 6 bases removed from V and 2 bases from J, the gap between germline ends came to 16 bases. DNA of the CDR3: TGTGCCAGCAGAATTGAAGGAGCGATTAACACTGAAGCTTTCTTT. Residues: CASRIEGAINTEAFF.

The chain joins TRBV19 to TRBJ2-7, with 11 bases matching TRBD2. V was pared by 4 bases and J by 1 base, with 0 bases of the junction left unmatched. Germline V gives CDR1 LNHDA, CDR2 SQIVND (reference sequence). The CDR3 runs to 14 residues. The CDR3 is CASSTSGRSYEQYF. DNA of the CDR3: TGTGCCAGTAGTACTAGCGGGAGGTCCTACGAGCAGTACTTC. Combining the CDR3 with reference TRBV19 and TRBJ2-7 gives the whole variable domain DGGITQSPKYLFRKEGQNVTLSCEQNLNHDAMYWYRQDPGQGLRLIYYSQIVNDFQKGDIAEGYSVSREKKESFPLTVTSAQKNPTAFYLCASSTSGRSYEQYFGPGTRLTVT.

The chain uses TRBV15 and TRBJ1-5, with no clear D. The CDR3 consists of 14 residues. CDR1 and CDR2 (germline): LNHNV, YYDKDF (reference sequence). V lost 5 bases to trimming and J lost 5 bases, with 13 bases between them. CDR3 coding DNA: TGTGCCACCAGCGGCGGCAGGTTGGATCAGCCCCAGCATTTT. Encoded protein: CATSGGRLDQPQHF.

The chain uses TRBV28 and TRBJ2-7, with 8 bases fitting TRBD2. J lost 1 base, V lost 4 bases, and 9 bases had no gene match. The CDR3 extends over 16 amino acids. Germline V gene lookup returns CDR1 MDHEN and CDR2 SYDVKM. The CDR3 DNA sequence: TGTGCCAGCAGTTCCCTCGTCGAGCGGGGGTCCTACGAGCAGTACTTC. Protein product: CASSSLVERGSYEQYF.

This chain connects TRBV2 to TRBJ1-5, with TRBD1 matching 10 bases. The germline V gene has CDR1 SNHLY and CDR2 FYNNEI. Trimming took 2 bases from V and 7 from J; bases not matched to a gene: 5. The CDR3 sequence is 15 residues long. CDR3 nucleotide sequence: TGTGCCAGCAGTGAATTAGGGACAGGGGACCAGCCCCAGCATTTT. Protein product: CASSELGTGDQPQHF.

The rearrangement uses TRBV7-9 and TRBJ1-1; D possibly corresponds to TRBD1 (5 bases). CDR3 length: 14 amino acids. Trimming took off 2 bases at V and 0 bases at J, with 7 bases between the two ends. Germline-derived CDR1 and CDR2 are SEHNR and FQNEAQ (reference sequence). The CDR3 DNA reads as TGTGCCAGCAGCTTAAAGGGGATGAACACTGAAGCTTTCTTT. Protein sequence: CASSLKGMNTEAFF.

This clone was recorded a few times. The CDR3 sequence is CASSPGQGSGLGASETQYF. DNA for the CDR3: TGCGCCAGCAGCCCGGGACAGGGTTCAGGCCTGGGGGCATCAGAGACCCAGTACTTC. The J gene is TRBJ2-5, the V gene TRBV5-1; 9 bases are a match to TRBD1. V shed 4 bases and J 4 bases; nucleotides not matched to a gene: 20. Germline V gene data show CDR1 as SGHRS and CDR2 as YFSETQ. The CDR3 consists of 19 residues.

This clone has at least ten counts. V is TRBV10-3 and J is TRBJ1-1, with 9 bases fitting TRBD1. After removal of 1 base from V and 8 bases from J, the junction contained 2 bases not matched to a gene. The CDR3 is 13 residues long. The germline gives CDR1 ENHRY, CDR2 SYGVKD. The CDR3 DNA follows: TGTGCCATCAGTGAGTGGGGACAGGGAGAAGCTTTCTTT. Protein product: CAISEWGQGEAFF.